These T cell receptor beta chains were read from a single sample in a study of shared clonotypes between healthy human individuals. Libraries were prepared by immunoSEQ multiplex PCR; TCRdb keeps only in-frame clonotypes and omits some of them. Among under 1 million clones listed, 90% to 95% were seen once. Sequencing was performed on naive CD8+ T cells sorted from blood. The receptors originated from a young man in good health. CDR3s include the opening cysteine and the closing phenylalanine or tryptophan. The D gene is left open where the match is weak. A row's size may be missing; if present it is once, few, many or a size class.

d_call	v_call	clone_size	j_call	cdr3_nt	cdr3_aa
.	TRBV19	.	TRBJ2-1	TGTGCCAGTAGTATGATAGGGCAGATCAATGAGCAGTTCTTC	CASSMIGQINEQFF
.	TRBV7-9	.	TRBJ2-1	TGTGCCAGCAGCTCCCCGGACGGGGTCAAGAGGGGGAATGAGCAGTTCTTC	CASSSPDGVKRGNEQFF
TRBD1	TRBV15	few	TRBJ2-3	TGTGCCACCAGCCCCGGACAGGGCGCAGATACGCAGTATTTT	CATSPGQGADTQYF
TRBD2	TRBV7-9	.	TRBJ2-3	TGTGCCAGCAGCTTGACGGCGGGAGAGTCAGATACGCAGTATTTT	CASSLTAGESDTQYF
.	TRBV7-9	.	TRBJ2-7	TGTGCCAGCAGCCTTCCTTTTGGGGAAAGGGACTACGAGCAGTACTTC	CASSLPFGERDYEQYF
.	TRBV27	.	TRBJ1-1	TGTGCCAGCACAAATTCCCCTGCTAGCATGAACACTGAAGCTTTCTTT	CASTNSPASMNTEAFF
.	TRBV27	few	TRBJ1-2	TGTGCCAGCAGCTTCTCTAGACAGGTTCGGGGCTACACCTTC	CASSFSRQVRGYTF
TRBD2	TRBV4-1	once	TRBJ2-1	TGCGCCAGCAGCCTACATAGCGGGAGGGAGTACAATGAGCAGTTCTTC	CASSLHSGREYNEQFF
TRBD2	TRBV7-8	once	TRBJ2-7	TGTGCCAGCAGCCCCGGGACTAGCGGGGGCACCTACGAGCAGTACTTC	CASSPGTSGGTYEQYF
.	TRBV28	.	TRBJ2-1	TGTGCCAGCAGTCCCTTCCTCCGTAACAGGGAATGGTCCTACAATGAGCAGTTCTTC	CASSPFLRNREWSYNEQFF
TRBD1	TRBV28	.	TRBJ1-4	TGTGCCAGCAGTTACAGGGACAGGGCAACTAATGAAAAACTGTTTTTT	CASSYRDRATNEKLFF
TRBD2	TRBV7-2	.	TRBJ2-1	TGTGCCAGCAGCTTAGCGCGGGGGACTCCCAGGGATGAGCAGTTCTTC	CASSLARGTPRDEQFF
.	TRBV7-2	.	TRBJ2-7	TGTGCCAGCAGCCTCCTTTACGAGCAGTACTTC	CASSLLYEQYF
TRBD2	TRBV29-1	.	TRBJ2-1	TGCAGCGTTGAGGGCCGGCGGCGGGAGGGATTTTCCTACAATGAGCAGTTCTTC	CSVEGRRREGFSYNEQFF
TRBD2	TRBV7-6	.	TRBJ2-7	TGTGCTTCGAGCGGGAGCTCCTACGAGCAGTACTTC	CASSGSSYEQYF
TRBD1	TRBV27	.	TRBJ1-1	TGTGCCAGCGGTCCGACAGGGAGGTGGACTGAAGCTTTCTTT	CASGPTGRWTEAFF
TRBD1	TRBV4-1	.	TRBJ2-7	TGCGCCAGCAGCCAAGATATAGGACAGGGGTACGACGAGCAGTACTTC	CASSQDIGQGYDEQYF
TRBD1	TRBV19	.	TRBJ2-7	TGTGCCAGTTGCCCGGGACAGGGGGCGAGGTACGAGCAGTACTTC	CASCPGQGARYEQYF
TRBD1	TRBV5-4	.	TRBJ2-5	TGTGCCAGCAGCTCGACAGGGGGCCAAGAGACCCAGTACTTC	CASSSTGGQETQYF
.	TRBV7-8	.	TRBJ2-7	TGTGCCAGCAGCTTAGAAAGGGCGAGCTCCTACGAGCAGTACTTC	CASSLERASSYEQYF
TRBD2	TRBV19	.	TRBJ2-1	TGTGCCAGTAGTATCTCTAGCGGCGCCTACAATGAGCAGTTCTTC	CASSISSGAYNEQFF
TRBD2	TRBV9	.	TRBJ2-7	TGTGCCAGCAGCGTAGGAGTGAGGGCGGGAGCCGGAGACGAGCAGTACTTC	CASSVGVRAGAGDEQYF
TRBD1	TRBV5-6	once	TRBJ1-2	TGTGCCAGCAGCCCCCTTGCCTGGGACAGCTATGGCTACACCTTC	CASSPLAWDSYGYTF
.	TRBV27	.	TRBJ2-3	TGTGCCAGCAGTTTATCCAGGACAGATACGCAGTATTTT	CASSLSRTDTQYF
TRBD2	TRBV4-2	.	TRBJ2-7	TGTGCCAGCAGCCAAGATTCCCTGCTAGCGGGAGAAGAGCAGTACTTC	CASSQDSLLAGEEQYF
.	TRBV6-5	.	TRBJ2-2	TGTGCCAGCAGTCAGTCAAACCGGGAGCTGTTTTTT	CASSQSNRELFF
TRBD2	TRBV7-9	.	TRBJ2-1	TGTGCCAGCAGTCCAAGGACTAGCGGGAGCGATGAGCAGTTCTTC	CASSPRTSGSDEQFF
TRBD2	TRBV7-9	once	TRBJ2-7	TGTGCCAGCAGCTTTCCGGCGGGAGTTCCCTACGAGCAGTACTTC	CASSFPAGVPYEQYF
TRBD2	TRBV19	.	TRBJ2-1	TGTGCCAGTAGTATCCCGGGACTAGCGGGAGGGCGCAATGAGCAGTTCTTC	CASSIPGLAGGRNEQFF
.	TRBV28	.	TRBJ2-3	TGTGCCAGCAGTTTCCCCCTTACAGAGGAAAGGACAGATACGCAGTATTTT	CASSFPLTEERTDTQYF
.	TRBV5-4	.	TRBJ2-5	TGTGCCAGCAGCCTGCAGGGTGAAGAGACCCAGTACTTC	CASSLQGEETQYF
TRBD2	TRBV9	.	TRBJ2-1	TGTGCCAGCAGCGTAGCTGGTATCAGGGGGCTAGCGGGAGTACGCTACAATGAGCAGTTCTTC	CASSVAGIRGLAGVRYNEQFF
TRBD2	TRBV5-4	once	TRBJ2-1	TGTGCCAGCAGCTTGGAACTAGCGGCCTGGGATGAGCAGTTCTTC	CASSLELAAWDEQFF
TRBD1	TRBV7-9	once	TRBJ2-7	TGTGCCAGCAGCTCCGACAGGGCCCACTACGAGCAGTACTTC	CASSSDRAHYEQYF
TRBD2	TRBV9	.	TRBJ2-1	TGTGCCAGCAGCGTAGGAATAGCGGGGGAGCAGTTCTTC	CASSVGIAGEQFF
TRBD2	TRBV6-1	.	TRBJ2-7	TGTGCCAGCAGGGAACTAGCGCTAAGCTCCTACGAGCAGTACTTC	CASRELALSSYEQYF
.	TRBV7-8	.	TRBJ1-1	TGTGCCAGCTTCGGGGTGGGGACTGAAGCTTTCTTT	CASFGVGTEAFF